The rows below give T cell receptor beta chains drawn from one sample of a study of blood T cell repertoires in COVID-19. This table comes from immunoSEQ multiplex PCR, and its TCRdb copy is limited to in-frame clones, with some not included. This sample has around 84,000 clones, with approximately 80% found just once. Source material: peripheral blood. The receptor source for this set is a woman aged 40-49 years with active or convalescent COVID-19. CDR3s include the opening cysteine and the closing phenylalanine or tryptophan. D genes are given only for firm matches. A row's size may be missing; if present it is once, few, many or a size class.

>TRBV18|.|TRBJ1-3|.
TGTGCCAGCTCACCACCAGGGGCTGGAAACACCATATATTTT
CASSPPGAGNTIYF
>TRBV2|.|TRBJ1-6|.
TGTGCCAGCAGTGACAGTTCCAGCTCCTATAATTCACCCCTCCACTTT
CASSDSSSSYNSPLHF
>TRBV4-3|.|TRBJ2-7|.
TGCGCCAGCAGCCTAGAACCGGGCTACGAGCAGTACTTC
CASSLEPGYEQYF
>TRBV5-4|TRBD2|TRBJ2-3|.
TGTGCCAGCAGCTCAGTAGCGGGGGGGCCATCCACAGATACGCAGTATTTT
CASSSVAGGPSTDTQYF
>TRBV4-3|.|TRBJ1-1|.
TGCGCCAGCAGCCCCAACAGGGAAGTGGAAGCTTTCTTT
CASSPNREVEAFF
>TRBV20-1|.|TRBJ2-5|.
TGCAGTGCTGGCGTCAGGGAGACCCAGTACTTC
CSAGVRETQYF
>TRBV12-3/TRBV12-4|.|TRBJ1-2|.
TGTGCCAGCAGTACAGGAAACTATGGCTACACCTTC
CASSTGNYGYTF
>TRBV12-3/TRBV12-4|.|TRBJ1-1|.
TGTGCCAGCAGCAGGACAGTGGAAGCTTTCTTT
CASSRTVEAFF
>TRBV11-2|.|TRBJ2-3|.
TGTGCCAGCAGCTTAATCTGGGGAGGCGCAGATACGCAGTATTTT
CASSLIWGGADTQYF
>TRBV2|.|TRBJ2-7|.
TGTGCCAGCAGTGAACTGTCCTACGAGCAGTACTTC
CASSELSYEQYF
>TRBV25-1|.|TRBJ1-2|few
TGTGCCAGCAGTGCCCCCTCAGCTCGGGATGGCTACACCTTC
CASSAPSARDGYTF
>TRBV19|.|TRBJ2-1|.
TGTGCCAGTAGTATATCGGACAGAAACCATGAGCAGTTCTTC
CASSISDRNHEQFF
>TRBV10-3|.|TRBJ1-2|.
TGTGCCATCAGTGACAGGGGACGAAGCTATGGCTACACCTTC
CAISDRGRSYGYTF
>TRBV4-3|.|TRBJ1-6|.
TGCGCCAGCAGCCAAGATTGGCAGGGAACTTCACCCCTCCACTTT
CASSQDWQGTSPLHF
>TRBV7-9|.|TRBJ2-5|.
TGTGCCAGCAGCCTCAGGTTACAGGGCCAAGAGACCCAGTACTTC
CASSLRLQGQETQYF
>TRBV6-2/TRBV6-3|.|TRBJ2-7|.
TGTGCCAGCAGTTACCACTCCTACGAGCAGTACTTC
CASSYHSYEQYF
>TRBV7-2|.|TRBJ2-3|.
TGTGCCAGCAGCTTATCTAGCGAGACAGATACGCAGTATTTT
CASSLSSETDTQYF
>TRBV28|.|TRBJ1-4|.
TGTGCCAGCAGTTTAGGAGGGGATGAAAAACTGTTTTTT
CASSLGGDEKLFF
>TRBV7-2|.|TRBJ2-3|.
TGTGCCAGCAGCTACTACTATACGCAGTATTTT
CASSYYYTQYF
>TRBV19|TRBD1|TRBJ1-5|.
TGTGCCAGTAGGCCTCGGTCCGACAGGGGGGTTCATCAGCCCCAGCATTTT
CASRPRSDRGVHQPQHF
>TRBV7-2|TRBD1|TRBJ1-1|.
TGTGCCAGCAGCTCAGACAGGGGAAGAGGAAACACTGAAGCTTTCTTT
CASSSDRGRGNTEAFF
>TRBV25-1|TRBD1|TRBJ1-2|few
TGTGCCAGCAGTAAAACAGGGGGCTTCTATGGCTACACCTTC
CASSKTGGFYGYTF
>TRBV2|.|TRBJ1-3|.
TGTGCCAGCAGTGAAGAAGCCCTCAGGGCTGGAAACACCATATATTTT
CASSEEALRAGNTIYF
>TRBV11-2|.|TRBJ1-6|.
TGTGCCAGCACCCAGGGGTGGCCGCCCAATTCACCCCTCCACTTT
CASTQGWPPNSPLHF
>TRBV2|TRBD1|TRBJ1-5|.
TGTGCCAGCAAAATAGGGACAGGCAATCAGCCCCAGCATTTT
CASKIGTGNQPQHF
>TRBV28|TRBD1|TRBJ1-2|.
TGTGCCAGCAGATCCCCGGGACAGGGAAGGGGCTATGGCTACACCTTC
CASRSPGQGRGYGYTF
>TRBV28|TRBD1|TRBJ2-7|few
TGTGCCAGCAGTTTAGCGACAGGGGTAGGGGACGAGCAGTACTTC
CASSLATGVGDEQYF
>TRBV3-1/TRBV3-2|.|TRBJ1-1|few
TGTGCCAGCCGGGCGGGGGGGGCCGGTGAAGCTTTCTTT
CASRAGGAGEAFF
>TRBV5-4|TRBD1|TRBJ2-2|.
TGTGCCAGCAGCTTCAAACAGGGGGGAACCGGGGAGCTGTTTTTT
CASSFKQGGTGELFF
>TRBV7-2|TRBD2|TRBJ2-3|.
TGTGCCAGCAGCCGCCTAGCGGGCGGATCTACAGATACGCAGTATTTT
CASSRLAGGSTDTQYF
>TRBV28|.|TRBJ1-2|few
TGTGCCAGCAGTCGCAGGGGCAGCATCTATGGCTACACCTTC
CASSRRGSIYGYTF
>TRBV2|.|TRBJ1-1|.
TGTGCCAGCAAAGGGGTAATAACGGGTGAAGCTTTCTTT
CASKGVITGEAFF
>TRBV28|.|TRBJ1-3|.
TGTGCCAGCAGTTTTCCAGCTGGAAACACCATATATTTT
CASSFPAGNTIYF
>TRBV28|.|TRBJ2-1|.
TGTGCCAGCAGTTTCCTCAATGAGCAGTTCTTC
CASSFLNEQFF
>TRBV28|TRBD2|TRBJ2-1|few
TGTGCCAGCGGTTTCAGACTAGCGGGAGGTAGTGAGCAGTTCTTC
CASGFRLAGGSEQFF
>TRBV11-2|TRBD1|TRBJ2-3|.
TGTGCCAGCAGCCCGGGACAGGGGACAGATACGCAGTATTTT
CASSPGQGTDTQYF
>TRBV2|.|TRBJ1-1|.
TGTGCCAGCAGTGAAGACACACGTGCTGAAGCTTTCTTT
CASSEDTRAEAFF
>TRBV27|TRBD1|TRBJ1-2|.
TGTGCCAGCGGGACAGGGCGTTTGGGTGGCTACACCTTC
CASGTGRLGGYTF
>TRBV28|.|TRBJ2-4|.
TGTGCCAGCAGTGAGCGGCTAGCCAAAAACATTCAGTACTTC
CASSERLAKNIQYF
>TRBV6-1|TRBD1|TRBJ1-2|.
TGTGCCAGCAGTGAAAGGACAGGGTATGGCTACACCTTC
CASSERTGYGYTF
>TRBV6-6|.|TRBJ1-1|few
TGTGCCAGCAGTTACTCGGAAGGGGTAGCTGAAGCTTTCTTT
CASSYSEGVAEAFF
>TRBV14|.|TRBJ2-5|.
TGTGCCAGCAGCTATATCGGTGGAGGGCCGGATGAGACCCAGTACTTC
CASSYIGGGPDETQYF
>TRBV7-8|TRBD1|TRBJ1-2|once
TGTGCCAGCAGCTTAGTACAGGGGGCTGGAGGCTACACCTTC
CASSLVQGAGGYTF
>TRBV10-2|TRBD1|TRBJ1-1|.
TGCGCCAGCAGTGAGTCTCCGGACAGGCCAGCTGAAGCTTTCTTT
CASSESPDRPAEAFF
>TRBV28|TRBD1|TRBJ1-6|.
TGTGCCAGCAGTGCAACAGGGGGGTATAATTCACCCCTCCACTTT
CASSATGGYNSPLHF
>TRBV27|.|TRBJ2-7|.
TGTGCCAGCACCCGGGGGAACTCCTACGAGCAGTACTTC
CASTRGNSYEQYF
>TRBV29-1|TRBD1|TRBJ1-2|few
TGCAGCGTTGAAATTAGTACAGGGGGGTTCTATGGCTACACCTTC
CSVEISTGGFYGYTF
>TRBV11-3|TRBD2|TRBJ2-5|once
TGTGCCAGCAGCTTTCAGGGTTTGACTAGCGGGAGCCATGGGGAGACCCAGTACTTC
CASSFQGLTSGSHGETQYF
>TRBV4-1|.|TRBJ2-7|.
TGCGCCAGCAGCCAAGATCGTCTGACACCTCTCTCCTACGAGCAGTACTTC
CASSQDRLTPLSYEQYF
>TRBV11-3|TRBD2|TRBJ2-1|.
TGTGCCAGCAGCTTGAGGGAGGGCTTAGGAGGCGAGCAGTTCTTC
CASSLREGLGGEQFF
>TRBV7-9|.|TRBJ1-1|.
TGTGCCAGCAGTCACGCCGGAGGCCTGACTGAAGCTTTCTTT
CASSHAGGLTEAFF
>TRBV5-1|.|TRBJ2-5|.
TGCGCCAGCAGCCCGAACCCGGGTCCTGGGGAGACCCAGTACTTC
CASSPNPGPGETQYF
>TRBV6-6|TRBD2|TRBJ2-2|few
TGTGCCAGCGAAAGACTAGCGGGGTTCACCGGGGAGCTGTTTTTT
CASERLAGFTGELFF